The rows below give T cell receptor beta chains drawn from one sample of a study of OX40 agonist ivuxolimab in advanced cancers. The protocol was immunoSEQ multiplex PCR, while the TCRdb copy is restricted to in-frame clones and leaves out a portion. The sample lists about 63,000 clones; 75% to 80% were seen once. Sequenced material: CD4+ or CD8+ T cells sorted from blood, taken in a trial of the OX40 agonist ivuxolimab. The receptors shown here come from an adult with an advanced solid tumor such as melanoma, head and neck, liver or kidney cancer. Both conserved end residues are part of each CDR3. A D gene is named only where the DNA matches it firmly. The size of a clone is reported for some rows only, either as once, few or many, or as a class for expanded clones.

V gene,CDR3 length,D gene,clone size,J gene,CDR3 DNA,CDR3 protein
TRBV7-2,15,TRBD2,-,TRBJ2-2,TGTGCCAGCAGTTATAGCGGGAGCGGGACCGGGGAGCTGTTTTTT,CASSYSGSGTGELFF
TRBV11-3,13,-,-,TRBJ2-1,TGTGCCAGCAGCCCTCTGGTTGCCGGTGAGCAGTTCTTC,CASSPLVAGEQFF
TRBV14,14,TRBD1,once,TRBJ2-1,TGTGCCAGCAACTCCGGGACAGGGGTTCGTGAGCAGTTCTTC,CASNSGTGVREQFF
TRBV6-1,17,-,-,TRBJ2-3,TGTGCCAGCAGTGAAGTCATTGGGTGGCGGGGCACAGATACGCAGTATTTT,CASSEVIGWRGTDTQYF
TRBV6-6,12,-,-,TRBJ2-3,TGTGCCAGCAGTTACCGACGAGATACGCAGTATTTT,CASSYRRDTQYF
TRBV19,11,-,-,TRBJ1-2,TGTGCCAGTAAACGGGGCTATGGCTACACCTTC,CASKRGYGYTF
TRBV28,15,TRBD2,-,TRBJ2-7,TGTGCCAGCAGTTCTAGCGGGAGCGACACCTACGAGCAGTACTTC,CASSSSGSDTYEQYF
TRBV5-5,13,-,-,TRBJ1-5,TGTGCCAGCAGCTTGGCATCGGAGCAGCCCCAGCATTTT,CASSLASEQPQHF
TRBV19,13,-,-,TRBJ1-3,TGTGCCAGTAGAGGGGCCTCTGGAAACACCATATATTTT,CASRGASGNTIYF
TRBV29-1,13,TRBD1,-,TRBJ1-2,TGCAGCGTCGCCCTCGTAGGGGGCGTTGGCTACACCTTC,CSVALVGGVGYTF
TRBV18,16,TRBD1,-,TRBJ1-1,TGTGCCAGCTCACCCAAGGGACAGGGGGTTCACACTGAAGCTTTCTTT,CASSPKGQGVHTEAFF
TRBV10-3,14,TRBD1,-,TRBJ1-5,TGTGCCATCATTGACAGGGGGGTCGGGCAGCCCCAGCATTTT,CAIIDRGVGQPQHF
TRBV30,11,TRBD1,few,TRBJ1-1,TGTGCCTGGGGAACGACAGGGACAGCTTTCTTT,CAWGTTGTAFF
TRBV10-3,13,-,-,TRBJ2-1,TGTGCCATCAGGGGGGGACTTAACAATGAGCAGTTCTTC,CAIRGGLNNEQFF
TRBV30,14,TRBD1,-,TRBJ1-2,TGTGCCTGGAGCATAGACAGGGGCGGGTATGGCTACACCTTC,CAWSIDRGGYGYTF
TRBV15,16,TRBD1,-,TRBJ2-5,TGTGCCACCAGCAGAGATTATGGGACAGGGGTAGAGACCCAGTACTTC,CATSRDYGTGVETQYF
TRBV19,14,-,-,TRBJ1-4,TGTGCCAGTAGTATGGTGACGGTAAATGAAAAACTGTTTTTT,CASSMVTVNEKLFF
TRBV7-9,13,-,-,TRBJ1-1,TGTGCCAGCAGCTTAGAACGAGGCGCTGAAGCTTTCTTT,CASSLERGAEAFF
TRBV6-5,15,-,-,TRBJ1-5,TGTGCCAGCAGCCAGACACCGAATAGCAATCAGCCCCAGCATTTT,CASSQTPNSNQPQHF
TRBV19,13,-,-,TRBJ2-7,TGTGCCAGTAGTATAATCCTAGAATCCGAGCAGTACTTC,CASSIILESEQYF
TRBV5-5,14,-,-,TRBJ2-3,TGTGCCAGCAGCTTGCAGGGTAGCACAGATACGCAGTATTTT,CASSLQGSTDTQYF
TRBV7-3,16,TRBD2,-,TRBJ2-3,TGTGCCAGCACCCCTTTAGCGGGGGGGCCTCAGGATACGCAGTATTTT,CASTPLAGGPQDTQYF
TRBV5-4,12,-,-,TRBJ2-5,TGTGCCAGCAGCCGAAGCTCGGAGACCCAGTACTTC,CASSRSSETQYF
TRBV28,13,-,-,TRBJ1-1,TGTGCCAGCAGCTTAACCAGGGATTCTCGGGCTTTCTTT,CASSLTRDSRAFF
TRBV5-1,15,TRBD2,few,TRBJ2-7,TGCGCCAGCAGCATTCTAGCGGGGGCAGCCTACGAGCAGTACTTC,CASSILAGAAYEQYF
TRBV7-6,20,TRBD2,-,TRBJ2-1,TGTGCCAGCAGCCCAACTCGACTAGCGGGAGGACCGAGCTCCTACAATGAGCAGTTCTTC,CASSPTRLAGGPSSYNEQFF
TRBV19,16,-,-,TRBJ1-3,TGTGCCAGTAGTAAGACCGACATAGGACCTGGAAACACCATATATTTT,CASSKTDIGPGNTIYF
TRBV11-2,14,-,-,TRBJ1-2,TGTGCCAGCAGCCCCCGTGGTGGGGCGCCGGGCTACACCTTC,CASSPRGGAPGYTF
TRBV5-4,15,TRBD2,-,TRBJ2-7,TGTGCCAGCAGCTTTGGACTAGCGGGCTACTACGAGCAGTACTTC,CASSFGLAGYYEQYF
TRBV5-1,14,-,-,TRBJ2-1,TGCGCCAGCAGCTTGGATCCTCAGTACAATGAGCAGTTCTTC,CASSLDPQYNEQFF
TRBV10-3,15,TRBD1,-,TRBJ1-1,TGTGCCATCAGTGACCTCAGGGGGCAAGGCACTGAAGCTTTCTTT,CAISDLRGQGTEAFF
TRBV6-1,16,TRBD2,-,TRBJ2-3,TGTGCCAGCAGTGGGCTAGCGGGGATACGCACAGATACGCAGTATTTT,CASSGLAGIRTDTQYF
TRBV6-6,13,TRBD1,-,TRBJ1-1,TGTGCCAGCAGTAGCCGGGACAGGGTTGAAGCTTTCTTT,CASSSRDRVEAFF
TRBV4-2,14,-,-,TRBJ1-5,TGTGCCAGCAGCCAAGACCAGGGAGGACAGCCCCAGCATTTT,CASSQDQGGQPQHF
TRBV18,15,TRBD1,-,TRBJ1-5,TGTGCCAGCTCCCCCGACAGGGTGGGAAATCAGCCCCAGCATTTT,CASSPDRVGNQPQHF
TRBV5-6,14,-,-,TRBJ2-7,TGTGCCAGCAGCCCAACCCCCCAGTCCTACGAGCAGTACTTC,CASSPTPQSYEQYF
TRBV7-6,16,-,-,TRBJ2-2,TGTGCCAGCAGCTTAGGGGCGTTCCGGGGGACCGGGGAGCTGTTTTTT,CASSLGAFRGTGELFF
TRBV19,16,-,once,TRBJ1-5,TGTGCCAGTAGTATAGCCGGCTTCAGGAGCAATCAGCCCCAGCATTTT,CASSIAGFRSNQPQHF
TRBV21-1,14,-,-,TRBJ1-3,TGTGCCAGCAGCACGTGGACCTCTGGAAACACCATATATTTT,CASSTWTSGNTIYF
TRBV6-6,14,-,-,TRBJ2-7,TGTGCCAGCAGCCAAGGGGTCCTCTCCTACGAGCAGTACTTC,CASSQGVLSYEQYF
TRBV6-1,15,TRBD1,-,TRBJ1-4,TGTGCCAGCAGTGACCGGACAGGGTTCAATGAAAAACTGTTTTTT,CASSDRTGFNEKLFF